This TCR beta chain was retrieved from a study of blood T cell repertoires in COVID-19. In the study overall: COVID-19 samples collected from the United States, Italy and Spain covered acute and convalescent phases.

The CDR3 has 15 amino acids. V lost 7 bases, J lost 2 bases, and 15 bases lay in between. Germline CDR1 is MNHEY and CDR2 is SVGAGI. Generated by immunoSEQ multiplex PCR, the TCRdb table keeps only in-frame clones and is missing some. The sample includes some 210,000 clones, less than 90% of them seen just once. The chain uses TRBV6-5 and TRBJ2-4; D is undetermined. The TCR originated in a human donor in a cohort sampled during active COVID-19. Input material: peripheral blood. CDR3 in amino acids: CASTLTPYTKNIQYF. DNA of the CDR3: TGTGCCAGCACTCTGACACCCTATACCAAAAACATTCAGTACTTC.